The rows below give T cell receptor beta chains drawn from one sample of a study of blood T cells in healthy people across ages. Each CDR3 protein gets one entry after TCRdb re-called the 5' RACE reads with MiXCR. The table records more than 900,000 distinct CDR3 sequences, about 23% of them present only once. These same data were also listed under a study on T cells of mothers and their children.

Input material: blood. Receptor source: a girl aged 2 to 10 in good health. The CDR3 runs from the conserved cysteine through the conserved F or W. Fields, in order: D gene, V gene, clone size, CDR3 length, J gene, CDR3 DNA, CDR3 protein. A D gene is named only where the DNA matches it firmly. Size values are once, few and many counts, or a class for expanded clones, and some rows have none.

d_gene: -; v_gene: TRBV29-1; abundance: few; len: 15; j_gene: TRBJ2-3; CDR3nt: TGCAGCGCCCGAGGGGTGGGGGGGGCTCCAGATACGCAGTATTTT; CDR3aa: CSARGVGGAPDTQYF
d_gene: -; v_gene: TRBV29-1; abundance: -; len: 12; j_gene: TRBJ2-1; CDR3nt: TGCAGCGTCTACGCGGTCTACAATGAGCAGTTCTTC; CDR3aa: CSVYAVYNEQFF
d_gene: -; v_gene: TRBV7-9; abundance: -; len: 9; j_gene: TRBJ2-7; CDR3nt: TGTGCCAACCCTGAAGAGCAGTACTTC; CDR3aa: CANPEEQYF
d_gene: TRBD2; v_gene: TRBV15; abundance: -; len: 19; j_gene: TRBJ2-3; CDR3nt: TGTGCCACCAGCAGAGATCCCCCCCCGACTAGCGAGAGCACAGATACGCAGTATTTT; CDR3aa: CATSRDPPPTSESTDTQYF
d_gene: TRBD2; v_gene: TRBV7-2; abundance: -; len: 16; j_gene: TRBJ2-2; CDR3nt: TGTGCCAGCAGCCCAGGACTAGCGGGGGTCCCCCGGGAGCTGTTTTTT; CDR3aa: CASSPGLAGVPRELFF
d_gene: TRBD2; v_gene: TRBV4-3; abundance: -; len: 16; j_gene: TRBJ2-3; CDR3nt: TGCGCCAGCAGCCCGGGACTAGCGGGGGTCACAGATACGCAGTATTTT; CDR3aa: CASSPGLAGVTDTQYF
d_gene: -; v_gene: TRBV4-1; abundance: -; len: 17; j_gene: TRBJ1-5; CDR3nt: TGCGCCAACAGCCCTGGGATTATCAGGGGAGACAATCAGCCCCAGCATTTT; CDR3aa: CANSPGIIRGDNQPQHF
d_gene: -; v_gene: TRBV29-1; abundance: few; len: 12; j_gene: TRBJ2-5; CDR3nt: TGCAGCGTTGGCGCGACCCGAGAGACCCAGTACTTC; CDR3aa: CSVGATRETQYF
d_gene: TRBD1; v_gene: TRBV7-2; abundance: -; len: 14; j_gene: TRBJ1-5; CDR3nt: TGTGCCAGCAGCACAGGGGAGGGGAGTCAGCCCCAGCATTTT; CDR3aa: CASSTGEGSQPQHF
d_gene: -; v_gene: TRBV6-5; abundance: -; len: 15; j_gene: TRBJ2-7; CDR3nt: TGTGCCAGCAGTCCCAACAGCGGACTTCTCTACGAGCAGTACTTC; CDR3aa: CASSPNSGLLYEQYF
d_gene: -; v_gene: TRBV12-3/TRBV12-4; abundance: -; len: 15; j_gene: TRBJ2-3; CDR3nt: TGTGCCAGCAGTCAATACGATCCTAGCACAGATACGCAGTATTTT; CDR3aa: CASSQYDPSTDTQYF
d_gene: -; v_gene: TRBV5-1; abundance: few; len: 14; j_gene: TRBJ2-1; CDR3nt: TGCGCCAGCAGCCCGGTACCCATTGAGTATGGGCAGTTCTTC; CDR3aa: CASSPVPIEYGQFF
d_gene: -; v_gene: TRBV19; abundance: -; len: 15; j_gene: TRBJ1-5; CDR3nt: TGTGCCAGTAGCAGACAGTTGGGGGGCAATCAGCCCCAGCATTTT; CDR3aa: CASSRQLGGNQPQHF
d_gene: -; v_gene: TRBV20-1; abundance: few; len: 13; j_gene: TRBJ2-3; CDR3nt: TGCAGTGCTTCGGGGGTTTGGGCAGATACGCAGTATTTT; CDR3aa: CSASGVWADTQYF
d_gene: -; v_gene: TRBV6-6; abundance: -; len: 13; j_gene: TRBJ1-5; CDR3nt: TGTGCCAGCAACAGAGCGGGCAATCAGCCCCAGCATTTT; CDR3aa: CASNRAGNQPQHF
d_gene: TRBD2; v_gene: TRBV5-6; abundance: -; len: 11; j_gene: TRBJ2-1; CDR3nt: TGTGCCAGCAAAGCGGGGTATGAGCAGTTCTTC; CDR3aa: CASKAGYEQFF
d_gene: -; v_gene: TRBV7-9; abundance: -; len: 13; j_gene: TRBJ1-3; CDR3nt: TGTGCCAGCAGCGACCGATTGGAAAACACCATATATTTT; CDR3aa: CASSDRLENTIYF
d_gene: -; v_gene: TRBV29-1; abundance: -; len: 10; j_gene: TRBJ1-2; CDR3nt: TGCAGCGTCCTGATGAATGGCTACACCTTC; CDR3aa: CSVLMNGYTF
d_gene: TRBD2; v_gene: TRBV11-2; abundance: few; len: 15; j_gene: TRBJ2-2; CDR3nt: TGTGCCAGCAGCTTAATGCTAGCGGGAACCGGGGAGCTGTTTTTT; CDR3aa: CASSLMLAGTGELFF
d_gene: -; v_gene: TRBV7-9; abundance: few; len: 15; j_gene: TRBJ1-1; CDR3nt: TGTGCCAGCAGCTTAGAGGTTGGGGCGGACACTGAAGCTTTCTTT; CDR3aa: CASSLEVGADTEAFF
d_gene: TRBD1; v_gene: TRBV5-1; abundance: -; len: 13; j_gene: TRBJ2-5; CDR3nt: TGCGCCAGCACTGGACAGGATCAAGAGACCCAGTACTTC; CDR3aa: CASTGQDQETQYF
d_gene: -; v_gene: TRBV20-1; abundance: -; len: 11; j_gene: TRBJ2-3; CDR3nt: TGCGGTGCCGCGGCCACAGATACGCAGTATTTT; CDR3aa: CGAAATDTQYF
d_gene: TRBD1; v_gene: TRBV6-1; abundance: -; len: 16; j_gene: TRBJ1-5; CDR3nt: TGTGCCAGCAGTGAACGCAGGGGGGCCGGGGAACAGCCCCAGCATTTT; CDR3aa: CASSERRGAGEQPQHF
d_gene: -; v_gene: TRBV4-1; abundance: many; len: 12; j_gene: TRBJ2-2; CDR3nt: TGCGCCAGCAGCCCAGTTGACGGGGAGCTGTTTTTT; CDR3aa: CASSPVDGELFF
d_gene: -; v_gene: TRBV13; abundance: -; len: 12; j_gene: TRBJ2-3; CDR3nt: TGTGCCAGCAGCTCTAAGACAGATACGCAGTATTTT; CDR3aa: CASSSKTDTQYF
d_gene: -; v_gene: TRBV20-1; abundance: -; len: 13; j_gene: TRBJ2-4; CDR3nt: TGCAGTGCGCCCGATCTAGCCAAAAACATTCAGTACTTC; CDR3aa: CSAPDLAKNIQYF
d_gene: -; v_gene: TRBV28; abundance: -; len: 13; j_gene: TRBJ2-3; CDR3nt: TGTGCCACCCGGAGGGTAGCAGGCGATACGCAGTATTTT; CDR3aa: CATRRVAGDTQYF
d_gene: TRBD2; v_gene: TRBV4-1; abundance: -; len: 17; j_gene: TRBJ2-3; CDR3nt: TGCGCCAGCAGCCAACGCGCTGATAGCGGGGGGGCAGATACGCAGTATTTT; CDR3aa: CASSQRADSGGADTQYF
d_gene: -; v_gene: TRBV4-1; abundance: -; len: 15; j_gene: TRBJ2-5; CDR3nt: TGCGCCAGCAGCCAAGATTTCCGGACGGCGGAGACCCAGTACTTC; CDR3aa: CASSQDFRTAETQYF
d_gene: -; v_gene: TRBV12-3/TRBV12-4; abundance: -; len: 11; j_gene: TRBJ1-1; CDR3nt: TGTGCCAGCAGTTGGTCCACTGAAGCTTTCTTT; CDR3aa: CASSWSTEAFF
d_gene: -; v_gene: TRBV5-5; abundance: -; len: 15; j_gene: TRBJ2-5; CDR3nt: TGTGCCAGCAGCTTGGAACAAGGGACCCTAGAGACCCAGTACTTC; CDR3aa: CASSLEQGTLETQYF
d_gene: -; v_gene: TRBV6-5; abundance: -; len: 17; j_gene: TRBJ2-7; CDR3nt: TGTGCCAGCAGCGGTTGGGACACAAGTAAAACGGTGAACGAGCAGTACTTC; CDR3aa: CASSGWDTSKTVNEQYF
d_gene: TRBD2; v_gene: TRBV5-1; abundance: once; len: 16; j_gene: TRBJ2-1; CDR3nt: TGCGCCAGCAGCTTGGGGGGGACTACCTTTTACAATGAGCAGTTCTTC; CDR3aa: CASSLGGTTFYNEQFF
d_gene: TRBD1; v_gene: TRBV6-1; abundance: few; len: 16; j_gene: TRBJ2-5; CDR3nt: TGTGCCAGCAGTATTACAGGGGGAAGTATCAGAGAGACCCAGTACTTC; CDR3aa: CASSITGGSIRETQYF
d_gene: -; v_gene: TRBV7-9; abundance: -; len: 13; j_gene: TRBJ2-3; CDR3nt: TGTGCCAGCAGCTTAGTGCTGTTGGATACGCAGTATTTT; CDR3aa: CASSLVLLDTQYF
d_gene: TRBD1; v_gene: TRBV7-9; abundance: few; len: 15; j_gene: TRBJ2-5; CDR3nt: TGTGCCAGCAGCTTCTGGACAGGGGGCCCAGAGACCCAGTACTTC; CDR3aa: CASSFWTGGPETQYF
d_gene: TRBD2; v_gene: TRBV29-1; abundance: -; len: 13; j_gene: TRBJ2-7; CDR3nt: TGCAGCGTTGAAAAGACTAGCGGGTACGAGCAGTACTTC; CDR3aa: CSVEKTSGYEQYF
d_gene: -; v_gene: TRBV7-8; abundance: few; len: 14; j_gene: TRBJ1-1; CDR3nt: TGTGCCAGCAGCTTAGGCACAGGGTCAACTGAAGCTTTCTTT; CDR3aa: CASSLGTGSTEAFF
d_gene: -; v_gene: TRBV6-5; abundance: once; len: 11; j_gene: TRBJ2-7; CDR3nt: TGTGCCAGCAGTTACGGCAGCCTGGAGTACTTC; CDR3aa: CASSYGSLEYF
d_gene: -; v_gene: TRBV5-6; abundance: -; len: 16; j_gene: TRBJ2-7; CDR3nt: TGTGCCAGCAGCATAGCAGGGGGGCGGAACAACGGGGGGCAGTACTTC; CDR3aa: CASSIAGGRNNGGQYF
d_gene: TRBD1; v_gene: TRBV28; abundance: -; len: 14; j_gene: TRBJ1-5; CDR3nt: TGTGCCAGCAGCCAGGGGGGAGACGGACAGCCCCAGCATTTT; CDR3aa: CASSQGGDGQPQHF
d_gene: -; v_gene: TRBV5-1; abundance: many; len: 12; j_gene: TRBJ2-1; CDR3nt: TGCGCCAGCAGCTTGGTAAGCGGTGAGCAGTTCTTC; CDR3aa: CASSLVSGEQFF
d_gene: TRBD1; v_gene: TRBV7-9; abundance: -; len: 14; j_gene: TRBJ2-5; CDR3nt: TGTGCCAGCAGCTTGCCAGGGGGAGCCGAGACCCAGTACTTC; CDR3aa: CASSLPGGAETQYF
d_gene: -; v_gene: TRBV5-4; abundance: -; len: 12; j_gene: TRBJ2-3; CDR3nt: TGTGCCAACAGCTTGTTGGGAGATACGCAGTATTTT; CDR3aa: CANSLLGDTQYF
d_gene: -; v_gene: TRBV7-2; abundance: few; len: 13; j_gene: TRBJ1-2; CDR3nt: TGTGCCAGCAGCATCACAGGGTTCGACGGCTACACCTTC; CDR3aa: CASSITGFDGYTF
d_gene: TRBD1; v_gene: TRBV2; abundance: -; len: 18; j_gene: TRBJ1-2; CDR3nt: TGTGCCAGCAGCCGAGGTCCCGGGACAGGGGTCTCTTCCTATGGCTACACCTTC; CDR3aa: CASSRGPGTGVSSYGYTF
d_gene: TRBD1; v_gene: TRBV12-3/TRBV12-4; abundance: -; len: 14; j_gene: TRBJ2-3; CDR3nt: TGTGCCAGCAGTTCGGACAGGGCCAAAGATACGCAGTATTTT; CDR3aa: CASSSDRAKDTQYF
d_gene: -; v_gene: TRBV7-2; abundance: few; len: 14; j_gene: TRBJ2-7; CDR3nt: TGTGCCAGCAGCTTGGGGGTCCCAAATTACGAGCAGTACTTC; CDR3aa: CASSLGVPNYEQYF
d_gene: -; v_gene: TRBV7-9; abundance: -; len: 18; j_gene: TRBJ1-3; CDR3nt: TGTGCCAGCAGAGAAAACTTTAGGGCGTCCAAGCCGGGAAACACCATATATTTT; CDR3aa: CASRENFRASKPGNTIYF
d_gene: -; v_gene: TRBV6-8; abundance: -; len: 16; j_gene: TRBJ1-1; CDR3nt: TGTGCCAGCAGTAAGGGGGGGGCAGGGGATCTGATTGAAGCTTTCTTT; CDR3aa: CASSKGGAGDLIEAFF
d_gene: TRBD1; v_gene: TRBV4-1; abundance: -; len: 15; j_gene: TRBJ1-2; CDR3nt: TGCGCCAGCAGCCAAGATGGGACAGTCAACTATGGCTACACCTTC; CDR3aa: CASSQDGTVNYGYTF
d_gene: TRBD2; v_gene: TRBV20-1; abundance: few; len: 15; j_gene: TRBJ2-4; CDR3nt: TGCAGTGCTAGTAGCGGGAGGGCCGATCAGGACATTCAGTACTTC; CDR3aa: CSASSGRADQDIQYF
d_gene: -; v_gene: TRBV3-1; abundance: -; len: 16; j_gene: TRBJ1-2; CDR3nt: TGTGCCAGCAGCCAAGAAAAGACAGGAAGATTCTATGGCTACACCTTC; CDR3aa: CASSQEKTGRFYGYTF